This T cell receptor (beta chain) was found in a study of cytomegalovirus exposure and HLA in healthy donors. Findings and caveats of the study: Presence/absence analyses assumed roughly uniform sequencing depth across donors. Testing in vitro showed a few CMV-associated chains specific for CMV antigens.

Researchers ran the PCR with 60 Vbeta and 13 Jbeta primers. Generated by immunoSEQ multiplex PCR, the TCRdb table keeps only in-frame clones and is missing some. Counted here are about 140,000 clones, 70% to 85% occurring once; the ten biggest clones make up roughly 1.4%. Of note for this clone: Its antigen remains unidentified.

V was cut by 4 bases and J by 0 bases, with 15 bases left in between. Germline V lookup: CDR1 SNHLY, CDR2 FYNNEI. This CDR3 has 16 residues. The V and J genes are TRBV2 and TRBJ1-1; D gene unclear. This receptor was obtained from a man between 25 and 39 years old in good health and CMV-seropositive. The sequenced material came from PBMCs. Here the CDR3 reads CASSGSLGSMNTEAFF. CDR3 nucleotide sequence: TGTGCCAGCAGTGGATCCCTCGGGAGCATGAACACTGAAGCTTTCTTT.